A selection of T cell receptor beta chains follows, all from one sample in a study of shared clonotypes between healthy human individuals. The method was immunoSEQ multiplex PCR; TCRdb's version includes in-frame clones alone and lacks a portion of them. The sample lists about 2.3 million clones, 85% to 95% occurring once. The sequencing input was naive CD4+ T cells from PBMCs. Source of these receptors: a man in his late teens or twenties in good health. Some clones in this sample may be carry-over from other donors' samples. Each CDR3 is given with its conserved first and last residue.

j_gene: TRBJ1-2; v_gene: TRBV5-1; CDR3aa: CASSFDRTTNYGYTF
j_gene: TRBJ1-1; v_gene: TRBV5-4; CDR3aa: CASSLDRMNTEAFF
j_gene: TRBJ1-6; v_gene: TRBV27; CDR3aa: CASRAGARHSPLHF
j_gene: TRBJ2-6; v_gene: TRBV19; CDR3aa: CASSIGASAGANVLTF
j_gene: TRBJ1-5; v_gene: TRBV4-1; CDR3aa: CASSPIGAGGQPQHF
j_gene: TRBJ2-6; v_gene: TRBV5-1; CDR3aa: CASRAGSSSGANVLTF
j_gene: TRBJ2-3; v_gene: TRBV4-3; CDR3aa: CASSQEGAGAWGTDTQYF
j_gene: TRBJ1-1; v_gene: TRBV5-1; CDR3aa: CASSLGQQNTEAFF
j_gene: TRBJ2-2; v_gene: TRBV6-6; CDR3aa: CASSRTSVNTGELFF
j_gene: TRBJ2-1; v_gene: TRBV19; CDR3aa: CASSIQTTREEQFF
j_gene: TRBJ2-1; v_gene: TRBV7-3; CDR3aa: CASSRIQGMDEQFF
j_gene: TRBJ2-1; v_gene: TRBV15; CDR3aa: CATGKTGGSNEQFF
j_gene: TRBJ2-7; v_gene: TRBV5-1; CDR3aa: CASSGTGAHSYEQYF
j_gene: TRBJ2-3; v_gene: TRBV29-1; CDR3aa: CSVGRGPKLGTDTQYF
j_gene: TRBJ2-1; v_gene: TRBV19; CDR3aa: CASSIVAGGRGDEQFF
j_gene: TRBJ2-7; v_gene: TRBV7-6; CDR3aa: CASSLTGRGRDEQYF
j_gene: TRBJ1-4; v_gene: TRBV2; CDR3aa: CASRGARTAVNEKLFF
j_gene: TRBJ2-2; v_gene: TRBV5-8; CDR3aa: CASSLLSQGAGGELFF
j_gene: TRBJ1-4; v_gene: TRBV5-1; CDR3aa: CASSSGATNEKLFF
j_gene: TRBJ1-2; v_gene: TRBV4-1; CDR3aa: CASSQVKMIFGYGYTF
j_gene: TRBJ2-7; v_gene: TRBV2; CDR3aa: CASSRASGGTYEQYF
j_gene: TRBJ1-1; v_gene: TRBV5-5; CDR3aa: CASSLQQGNTEAFF
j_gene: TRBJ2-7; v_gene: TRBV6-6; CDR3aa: CASSPAGGIGEQYF
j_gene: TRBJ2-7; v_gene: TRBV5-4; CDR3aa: CASRVGTSAYEQYF
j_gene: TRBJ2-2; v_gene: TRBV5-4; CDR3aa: CASSLFKNTGELFF
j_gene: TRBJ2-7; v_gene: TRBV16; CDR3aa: CASSQFGGLTGNEQYF
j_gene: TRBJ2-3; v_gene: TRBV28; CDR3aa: CASSRHGTGERTQYF
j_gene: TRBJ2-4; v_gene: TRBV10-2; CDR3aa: CASSEAGGRDIQYF
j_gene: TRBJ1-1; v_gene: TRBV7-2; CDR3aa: CASSLGPQYTEAFF
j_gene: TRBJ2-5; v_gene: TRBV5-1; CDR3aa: CASSARLAGGGGALKTQYF
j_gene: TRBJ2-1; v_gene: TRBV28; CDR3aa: CASRSQVSGPPNPAGQFF
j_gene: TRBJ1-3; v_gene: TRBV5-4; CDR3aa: CASSLLGGGNTIYF
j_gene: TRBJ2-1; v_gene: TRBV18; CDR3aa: CASSPGAGGTYNEQFF
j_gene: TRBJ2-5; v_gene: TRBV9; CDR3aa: CASSVARGETQYF
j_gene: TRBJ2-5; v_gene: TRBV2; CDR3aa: CASTGAETYQETQYF
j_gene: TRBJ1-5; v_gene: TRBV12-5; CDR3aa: CASGLARWDNNQPQHF
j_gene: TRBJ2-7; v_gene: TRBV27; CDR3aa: CASSPPRASTSYEQYF
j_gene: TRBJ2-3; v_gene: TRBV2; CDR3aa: CASSLRYGSDTQYF
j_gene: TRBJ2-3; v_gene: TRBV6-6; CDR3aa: CASRDAIDTQYF
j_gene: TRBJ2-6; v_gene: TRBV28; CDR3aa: CASSFTQSGANVLTF
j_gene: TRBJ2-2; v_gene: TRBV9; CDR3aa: CASSPWGQKNTGELFF
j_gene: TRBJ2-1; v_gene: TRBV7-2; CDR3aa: CASSLEGTSGINEQFF
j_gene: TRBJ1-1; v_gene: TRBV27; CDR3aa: CASSFTRETSTNTEAFF
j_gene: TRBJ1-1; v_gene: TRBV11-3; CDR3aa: CASSHNRLNTEAFF
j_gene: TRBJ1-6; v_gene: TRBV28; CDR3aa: CASSLLAGEDSPLHF
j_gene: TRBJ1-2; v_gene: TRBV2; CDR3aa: CASSFNRGYGYTF
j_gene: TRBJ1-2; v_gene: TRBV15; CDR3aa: CATSRDRTVYGYTF
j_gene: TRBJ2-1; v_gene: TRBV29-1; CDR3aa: CSVELATYNEQFF
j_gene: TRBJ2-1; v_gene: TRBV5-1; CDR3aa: CASSLMLANNEQFF
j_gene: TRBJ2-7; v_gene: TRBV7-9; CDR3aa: CASSFGTSGNYEQYF
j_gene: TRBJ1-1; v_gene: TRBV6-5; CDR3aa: CASSLRGGTTEAFF
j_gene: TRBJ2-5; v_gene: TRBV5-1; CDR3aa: CASSVEGTSGEETQYF
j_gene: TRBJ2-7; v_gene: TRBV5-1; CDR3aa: CASSLEGDFNYEQYF
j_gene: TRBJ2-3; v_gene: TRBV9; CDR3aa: CASSVTFDSPDTQYF
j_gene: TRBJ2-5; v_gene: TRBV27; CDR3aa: CASSPLWGNAGGTQETQYF
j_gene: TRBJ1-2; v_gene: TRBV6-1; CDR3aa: CASMPGGTTNYGYTF
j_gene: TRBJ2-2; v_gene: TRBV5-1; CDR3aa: CASGPPSTGELFF
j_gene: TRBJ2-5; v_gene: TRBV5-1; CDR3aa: CASSLPPDGGRGETQYF
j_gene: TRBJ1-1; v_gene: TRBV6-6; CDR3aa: CASSYYRQSQEAFF